This passage covers 21 T cell receptor beta chains from one sample sequenced in a study of PD-1 blockade in classical Hodgkin lymphoma. This table comes from immunoSEQ multiplex PCR, and its TCRdb copy is limited to in-frame clones, with some not included. The data show roughly 61,000 clones, with 75% to 90% seen just once and over 14% held by the top ten. Brentuximab vedotin exposure varied, and every patient relapsed after autologous stem cell transplantation. Sequencing used peripheral blood mononuclear cells (PBMCs), obtained at baseline. These TCRs come from a human donor with classical Hodgkin lymphoma.

The chain has TRBV5-1 and TRBJ2-7; 7 positions agree with TRBD1. After removal of 4 bases from V and 9 bases from J, the junction contained 10 bases not matched to a gene. This CDR3 has 13 amino acids. Germline assignment: CDR1 SGHRS and CDR2 YFSETQ. The CDR3 nucleotides read TGCGCCAGCAGCGGGGACAGCTATGGTGGGCAGTACTTC. Translating it yields CASSGDSYGGQYF.

This chain links TRBV6-5 with TRBJ2-2; TRBD1 is a possible D gene (5 bases). Trimming left V 8 bases short and J 5 bases short, with 12 bases between. Germline V lookup: CDR1 MNHEY, CDR2 SVGAGI. This CDR3 spans 13 amino acids. For the CDR3, the DNA is TGTGCCAGCCGGCAGGGTCAGACCGGGGAGCTGTTTTTT. Translation gives CASRQGQTGELFF.

The chain employs TRBV7-8 and TRBJ1-1; D is perhaps TRBD1 (6 bases). This CDR3 has 16 residues. The germline V gene encodes CDR1 SGHVS and CDR2 FQNEAQ. Trimming shortened V by 2 bases and J by 8 bases, and 21 bases separated the two germline ends. The CDR3 DNA follows: TGTGCCAGCAGCTTAAGAACCACCGGGACACGGGGCGAAGCTTTCTTT. Translated: CASSLRTTGTRGEAFF.

This sequence joins TRBV5-1 and TRBJ2-3, with D unresolved. The CDR3 is 14 residues long. Germline values: CDR1 SGHRS, CDR2 YFSETQ. V lost 0 bases and J lost 3, with 8 bases in between. The CDR3 is CASSLAGGTDTQYF. Written as DNA, the CDR3 is TGCGCCAGCAGCTTGGCAGGTGGGACAGATACGCAGTATTTT.

The chain recombines TRBV6-6 with TRBJ2-3; 8 bases line up with TRBD2. There are 16 residues in the CDR3. J was trimmed by 5 bases and V by 6 bases; bases with no gene match: 13. Germline assignment: CDR1 MNHNY and CDR2 SVGAGI (reference sequence). The CDR3 nucleotides are TGTGCCAGCAGACAAACCGGGACTAGTCAGGGAGATACGCAGTATTTT. Its protein product is CASRQTGTSQGDTQYF.

The CDR3 is CATKGNEKLFF. Here the CDR3 DNA reads TGTGCCACCAAGGGGAATGAAAAACTGTTTTTT. The chain couples TRBV6-6 to TRBJ1-4; weak D call: TRBD1 (5 bases). The V gene's germline CDR1 is MNHNY and CDR2 SVGAGI (reference sequence). Trimming removed 10 bases at V and 5 bases at J, with 8 bases between. The CDR3 consists of 11 residues.

The chain links TRBV6-5 to TRBJ2-3, with 7 bases matching TRBD2. The CDR3 runs 14 residues. V was pared by 7 bases and J by 0 bases, with 4 bases of the junction left unmatched. Germline CDR1 is MNHEY and CDR2 is SVGAGI. This CDR3 reads CASTRDYSTDTQYF. CDR3 in DNA: TGTGCCAGCACCCGGGACTACAGCACAGATACGCAGTATTTT.

This chain uses TRBV5-4 with TRBJ2-3, with 7 bases fitting TRBD1. V shed 1 base, J shed 4 bases, and the junction held 3 bases outside the gene matches. The length of the CDR3 is 14 residues. The germline gives CDR1 SGHNT, CDR2 YYREEE (reference sequence). The CDR3 here is CASSLKGAADTQYF. Written as DNA, the CDR3 is TGTGCCAGCAGCTTGAAGGGGGCGGCAGATACGCAGTATTTT.

Concerning this clone itself: Compared with germline, one end of the junction differs, possibly owing to a read error. The chain couples TRBV7-7 to TRBJ2-3, with D unclear. Germline loops: CDR1 SSHAT, CDR2 FNYEAQ (reference sequence). This CDR3 contains 15 residues. The CDR3 DNA sequence: TGTGCTAGCAGCGCGACGGCGCAGTTAGGAGATACGCAGTATTTT. Amino acids: CASSATAQLGDTQYF.

This clone was counted a single time. The chain is built from TRBV16 and TRBJ1-1; TRBD1 aligns across 7 bases. Germline CDR1 KGHSY, CDR2 FQNENV. CDR3 length equals 16 residues. J lost 4 bases, V lost 5 bases, and 13 bases had no gene match. The CDR3: CASSGPVTGAGTEAFF. The CDR3 coding sequence is TGTGCCAGCAGCGGACCCGTAACAGGGGCAGGCACTGAAGCTTTCTTT. The variable domain in full, completed from reference TRBV16 and TRBJ1-1, reads GEEVAQTPKHLVRGEGQKAKLYCAPIKGHSYVFWYQQVLKNEFKFLISFQNENVFDETGMPKERFSAKCLPNSPCSLEIQATKLEDSAVYFCASSGPVTGAGTEAFFGQGTRLTVV.

The V call is TRBV5-1, the J call TRBJ2-2; a weak D match, TRBD1 (5 bases). V was cut by 1 base and J by 4 bases, with 11 bases left in between. From germline, CDR1 is SGHRS and CDR2 YFSETQ. CDR3 length: 15 amino acids. CDR3 region: CASSLRGQRTGELFF. CDR3 in DNA: TGCGCCAGCAGCTTGAGGGGTCAGCGCACCGGGGAGCTGTTTTTT.

This chain connects TRBV10-3 to TRBJ2-1; 7 bases map to TRBD1. The V and J ends lost 6 bases and 8 bases, in that order; junction bases with no gene match: 10. CDR3 length equals 14 residues. From germline, CDR1 is ENHRY and CDR2 SYGVKD. The CDR3 spells CAISEGALGDEQFF. The DNA of the CDR3 is TGTGCCATCAGCGAGGGGGCCTTGGGGGATGAGCAGTTCTTC.

This chain uses TRBV9 with TRBJ1-5; D unclear. Germline CDR1 and CDR2: SGDLS and YYNGEE. V lost 2 bases and J lost 9, with 18 bases in between. The CDR3 extends over 15 amino acids. The CDR3 DNA is TGTGCCAGCAGCGTTCAGCCGGACGGGGATTCGCCCCAGCATTTT. Its translation is CASSVQPDGDSPQHF.

The chain uses TRBV2 and TRBJ1-6; D gene uncertain. V gave up 4 bases and J gave up 13 bases, with 8 bases separating them. CDR3 length: 11 residues. Looked up from germline, CDR1 is SNHLY and CDR2 is FYNNEI. The CDR3, as DNA: TGTGCCAGCAGTGCCGGGGTGCCCCTCCACTTT. It translates to CASSAGVPLHF.

The chain joins TRBV7-9 to TRBJ1-2, with D uncertain. Germline V gene data show CDR1 as SEHNR and CDR2 as FQNEAQ (reference sequence). The length of the CDR3 is 13 residues. Between the trimmed V and J ends, which lost 0 bases and 4 bases, there was a span of 6 bases. This chain's CDR3 is CASSLAESYGYTF. In DNA form, the CDR3 reads TGTGCCAGCAGCTTAGCCGAATCCTATGGCTACACCTTC.

This sequence joins TRBV6-7 and TRBJ2-5; possibly TRBD2 for D (7 bases). TRBV6-7 is given ORF status, its function remaining uncertain. V was cut by 5 bases and J by 3 bases, with 25 bases left in between. The CDR3 runs to 18 residues. The CDR3 bases are TGTGCCAGCAGTAGGGGGGACCGAGCGGGGTGGAGAAAAGAGACCCAGTACTTC. It encodes CASSRGDRAGWRKETQYF.

This clone was detected only a few times. The chain carries TRBV6-5 and TRBJ1-1; D might be TRBD1 (6 bases). Deletions cut 5 bases from V and 1 base from J, with 11 bases between. The V gene's germline CDR1 is MNHEY and CDR2 SVGAGI. The length of the CDR3 is 14 residues. The CDR3: CASSPGTPNTEAFF. The CDR3 DNA reads as TGTGCCAGCAGTCCTGGGACACCGAACACTGAAGCTTTCTTT.

The V call is TRBV6-6, the J call TRBJ1-2; 9 nucleotides line up with TRBD1. CDR3 length: 15 residues. V lost 7 bases, J lost 6 bases, and 12 bases stayed unmatched. From germline, CDR1 is MNHNY and CDR2 SVGAGI (reference sequence). The CDR3 protein is CASTMDRGGEHGYTF. In DNA form, the CDR3 reads TGTGCCAGCACCATGGACAGGGGTGGGGAGCATGGCTACACCTTC.

The chain has TRBV6-5 and TRBJ2-7; D tentatively reads TRBD1 or TRBD2 (5 bases each). The germline V gene encodes CDR1 MNHEY and CDR2 SVGAGI. The V end was cut by 0 bases, the J end by 6 bases, with 9 bases between. This CDR3 is built from 13 residues. CDR3 DNA sequence: TGTGCCAGCAGTTACTCGGGGGACCGCGAGCAGTACTTC. Translation: CASSYSGDREQYF.

V usage is TRBV5-1 and J usage is TRBJ2-5; D is ambiguous. The germline V gene has CDR1 SGHRS and CDR2 YFSETQ. V dropped 0 bases and J dropped 5 bases, with 5 bases sitting between them. This CDR3 contains 12 residues. The CDR3 protein is CASSLEGETQYF. CDR3 DNA sequence: TGCGCCAGCAGCTTGGAAGGTGAGACCCAGTACTTC.

The rearrangement links TRBV25-1 to TRBJ2-7, with 8 bases fitting TRBD1. The CDR3 is made up of 15 amino acids. Per the germline V gene, CDR1 is MGHDK and CDR2 is SYGVNS. V trimming: 6 bases; J trimming: 5 bases; junction bases outside the gene matches: 12. The CDR3 is CASSPREDREDEQYF. In DNA, the CDR3 is TGTGCCAGCAGCCCGAGGGAGGACAGGGAGGACGAGCAGTACTTC.